Included here is one TCR beta chain sequence, with context. Its antigen remains unidentified. The CDR3 sequence is 14 residues long. CDR1 SEHNR and CDR2 FQNEAQ come from the germline V gene (reference sequence). The V and J ends lost 1 base and 4 bases respectively, with 7 bases between them. PCR amplification relied on 60 Vbeta primers (plus 13 Jbeta primers). The data were produced by immunoSEQ multiplex PCR, yet TCRdb's version contains in-frame clones alone and is incomplete. The sample lists under 150,000 clones, 60% to 85% occurring once. The data originate from a study of cytomegalovirus exposure and HLA in healthy donors. General study points: One variant, a missense change in DCLRE1C, was linked in a later analysis to TCR beta V- and J-gene trimming. Per a later analysis, HLA-associated TCR beta chains showed more clonal expansion than other, equally common TCR beta chains. Most subjects had HLA-A and HLA-B alleles reportedly predicted accurately by TCR beta sequences. Cytomegalovirus-associated status was assigned to about 160 TCR beta chains.

This TCR came from a middle-aged woman in good health and CMV-seronegative. Source material: PBMCs. The chain has TRBV7-9 and TRBJ2-2; D is undetermined. CDR3 DNA: TGTGCCAGCAGCTTAGGCGTTGGCACCGGGGAGCTGTTTTTT. The encoded protein is CASSLGVGTGELFF.